The 20 T cell receptor beta chains in this list originate from one sample, sequenced in a study of cytotoxic CD8 clonotypes in ibrutinib-treated CLL. Clones were read by immunoSEQ multiplex PCR, and TCRdb kept only the in-frame ones, dropping some. The sample comprises over 150,000 clones, over 60% of which are singletons, and 13% rests with the top ten. Sequenced material: PBMCs, taken after 24 months of ibrutinib treatment. The receptor set was obtained from a human donor with chronic lymphocytic leukemia.

V is TRBV4-1 and J is TRBJ2-1; unclear D gene. The CDR3 has 15 residues. Germline values: CDR1 MGHRA, CDR2 YSYEKL. Between the trimmed V and J ends, which lost 0 bases and 2 bases, there was a span of 8 bases. The CDR3 DNA reads as TGCGCCAGCAGCCAAGAGTCGTCTACCTACAATGAGCAGTTCTTC. It translates to CASSQESSTYNEQFF.

The chain carries TRBV11-3 and TRBJ2-3; D remains ambiguous. The V and J ends lost 4 bases and 3 bases respectively, with 5 bases between them. The CDR3 is 12 residues long. Germline-derived CDR1 and CDR2 are SGHNT and YENEEA. The CDR3 loop reads CASSSTTDTQYF. CDR3 DNA sequence: TGTGCCAGCAGCTCGACTACAGATACGCAGTATTTT.

J is TRBJ2-2 and V is TRBV5-6; 8 bases align to TRBD1. The junction had 3 bases not matched to a gene; V was cut back by 1 base and J by 1 base. Per the germline V gene, CDR1 is SGHDT and CDR2 is YYEEEE. This CDR3 is built from 16 residues. CDR3 sequence (DNA): TGTGCCAGCAGCTTGCCGGGACAGGAGAACACCGGGGAGCTGTTTTTT. Translation gives CASSLPGQENTGELFF.

The chain uses TRBV9 and TRBJ2-7; 8 bases line up with TRBD2. From germline, CDR1 is SGDLS and CDR2 YYNGEE. V lost 4 bases and J lost 3; bases outside the gene matches: 9. This CDR3 comprises 15 residues. The CDR3 loop is CASSPNRAGVYEQYF. The CDR3 DNA reads as TGTGCCAGCAGCCCCAACCGAGCGGGAGTCTACGAGCAGTACTTC.

V usage is TRBV7-3 and J usage is TRBJ2-1; TRBD2 matches at 9 bases. CDR3 size: 14 residues. Germline lookup yields CDR1 SGHTA and CDR2 FQGTGA. The J segment lost 9 bases and the V segment lost 4 bases, leaving 7 bases of the junction unmatched. The CDR3 sequence is CASSSVAGDVEQFF. As DNA, the CDR3 is TGTGCCAGCAGCTCGGTAGCGGGAGATGTTGAGCAGTTCTTC.

This clone was picked up one time. This CDR3 reads CASSPRNENEQFF. CDR3 coding DNA: TGTGCCAGCAGCCCTCGTAACGAGAATGAGCAGTTCTTC. The chain links TRBV5-6 to TRBJ2-1; D remains unclear. The CDR3 is 13 amino acids. Trimming removed 4 bases at V and 7 bases at J, with 12 bases between. Germline CDR1 SGHDT, CDR2 YYEEEE.

In its sample, this clone was seen once. The V call is TRBV15, the J call TRBJ1-2; no reliable D call. The CDR3 length is 16 residues. Per the germline V gene, CDR1 is LNHNV and CDR2 is YYDKDF (reference sequence). The germline V and J ends were trimmed by 0 bases and 0 bases, with 11 bases remaining between them. In DNA, the CDR3 is TGTGCCACCAGCAGAGATCATGTGGTCTCTAACTATGGCTACACCTTC. Translation: CATSRDHVVSNYGYTF.

This clone was counted a few times. The rearrangement uses TRBV30 and TRBJ1-1; 7 bases fit TRBD1. The trim removed 2 bases at V and 3 bases at J, leaving 6 bases unmatched. From germline, CDR1 is GTSNPN and CDR2 SVGIG (reference sequence). The CDR3 loop spans 14 amino acids. The CDR3 bases are TGTGCCTGGAGTACCCTACAGGGGTACACTGAAGCTTTCTTT. Amino acids: CAWSTLQGYTEAFF. The full variable domain, with the rest looked up from reference TRBV30 and TRBJ1-1, is SQTIHQWPATLVQPVGSPLSLECTVEGTSNPNLYWYRQAAGRGLQLLFYSVGIGQISSEVPQNLSASRPQDRQFILSSKKLLLSDSGFYLCAWSTLQGYTEAFFGQGTRLTVV.

V usage is TRBV4-1 and J usage is TRBJ1-5; 8 nucleotides align to TRBD1. The V gene's germline CDR1 is MGHRA and CDR2 YSYEKL. The CDR3 has 16 amino acids. V lost 6 bases to trimming and J lost 0 bases; unmatched junction nucleotides: 7. The CDR3 region is CASSRGQGDSNQPQHF. In DNA, the CDR3 is TGCGCCAGCAGTCGAGGACAGGGCGATAGCAATCAGCCCCAGCATTTT.

V is TRBV9 and J is TRBJ1-1; the D is unclear. The CDR3 spans 12 residues. V was shortened by 3 bases and J by 8 bases, with 11 bases between the two germline ends. Germline-derived CDR1 and CDR2 are SGDLS and YYNGEE. CDR3 in amino acids: CASSAPAAEAFF. The CDR3 DNA sequence: TGTGCCAGCAGCGCCCCTGCGGCGGAAGCTTTCTTT. Filled out from reference TRBV9 and TRBJ1-1, the complete variable domain reads DSGVTQTPKHLITATGQRVTLRCSPRSGDLSVYWYQQSLDQGLQFLIQYYNGEERAKGNILERFSAQQFPDLHSELNLSSLELGDSALYFCASSAPAAEAFFGQGTRLTVV.

This clone was observed a few times. The chain employs TRBV18 and TRBJ2-5; D possibly matches TRBD1 or TRBD2 (5 bases each). Germline V CDR1 and CDR2: KGHSH, LQKENI. V was cut by 2 bases and J by 7 bases, with 14 bases left in between. The CDR3 has 14 amino acids. CDR3 region: CASSPRDGLGTQYF. The DNA of the CDR3 is TGTGCCAGCTCACCAAGGGACGGCCTAGGGACCCAGTACTTC.

The rearrangement joins TRBV4-3 to TRBJ1-1; D gene uncertain. Between the trimmed V and J ends, which lost 3 bases and 3 bases, there was a span of 14 bases. Germline-derived CDR1 and CDR2 are LGHNA and YSLEER. The CDR3 contains 15 residues. In nucleotides, the CDR3 is TGCGCCAGCAGCCACCCCGGATCGAGGGACACTGAAGCTTTCTTT. This translates into CASSHPGSRDTEAFF.

The V call is TRBV27, the J call TRBJ2-2; D remains unclear. This CDR3 region has 17 residues. V lost 3 bases and J lost 1, with 15 bases in between. The germline V gene encodes CDR1 MNHEY and CDR2 SMNVEV (reference sequence). CDR3: CASSLVAGKRNTGELFF. CDR3 nucleotides: TGTGCCAGCAGTTTGGTGGCCGGTAAAAGGAACACCGGGGAGCTGTTTTTT.

The chain is built from TRBV28 and TRBJ2-7, with 8 bases fitting TRBD2. CDR1 is MDHEN, CDR2 SYDVKM, per germline. The CDR3 totals 14 residues. The V gene end was trimmed by 5 bases and the J gene end by 0 bases; junction bases not matched to a gene: 3. CDR3 DNA: TGTGCCAGCAGTGTGGCGGGAGGCTCCTACGAGCAGTACTTC. The encoded protein is CASSVAGGSYEQYF. The full variable domain, rest sourced from reference TRBV28 and TRBJ2-7, is DVKVTQSSRYLVKRTGEKVFLECVQDMDHENMFWYRQDPGLGLRLIYFSYDVKMKEKGDIPEGYSVSREKKERFSLILESASTNQTSMYLCASSVAGGSYEQYFGPGTRLTVT.

The chain is built from TRBV14 and TRBJ1-3; D possibly corresponds to TRBD1 (6 bases). The CDR3 runs 14 residues. Germline-derived CDR1 and CDR2 are SGHDN and FVKESK. The germline V and J ends were trimmed by 2 bases and 4 bases, with 9 bases remaining between them. The CDR3 nucleotides read TGTGCCAGCAGCCAAAGCAGGGGCGGAAACACCATATATTTT. It encodes CASSQSRGGNTIYF.

The gene calls are TRBV4-3 and TRBJ2-1; D is unclear. The CDR3 is 15 residues long. Between the trimmed V and J ends, which lost 1 base and 9 bases, there was a span of 16 bases. Germline assignment: CDR1 LGHNA and CDR2 YSLEER. CDR3 bases: TGCGCCAGCAGCCAAGCTTGGTCCGGCATTGGTGAGCAGTTCTTC. Translated: CASSQAWSGIGEQFF.

This clone was observed a handful of times. The chain couples TRBV19 to TRBJ2-1; 13 positions agree with TRBD2. After removal of 7 bases from V and 6 bases from J, the junction contained 3 bases not matched to a gene. The V gene's germline CDR1 is LNHDA and CDR2 SQIVND (reference sequence). The length of the CDR3 is 14 residues. The CDR3 loop is CASTGLAGVNEQFF. In DNA, the CDR3 is TGTGCCAGTACCGGACTAGCGGGGGTCAATGAGCAGTTCTTC.

J is TRBJ2-1 and V is TRBV4-1; TRBD2 matches at 7 bases. The germline V gene has CDR1 MGHRA and CDR2 YSYEKL. CDR3 length: 18 amino acids. J lost 9 bases, V lost 3 bases, and 20 bases had no gene match. CDR3: CASSQYPPSGTGGGEQFF. CDR3 DNA sequence: TGCGCCAGCAGCCAGTACCCGCCCTCCGGGACGGGGGGTGGTGAGCAGTTCTTC.

This clone came up a few times. The chain combines TRBV30 with TRBJ2-7, with TRBD1 matching over 10 bases. Germline trimming cut 0 bases from V and 4 bases from J; bases unmatched to any gene: 6. The V gene's germline CDR1 is GTSNPN and CDR2 SVGIG (reference sequence). This CDR3 region has 15 residues. CDR3 sequence reads: CAWSVPGQGIYEQYF. The CDR3 DNA sequence: TGTGCCTGGAGTGTACCGGGACAGGGGATTTACGAGCAGTACTTC.

This CDR3 reads CASSLSVSGRAQETQYF. The CDR3 DNA reads as TGTGCCAGCAGCTTATCGGTTAGCGGGAGGGCGCAAGAGACCCAGTACTTC. The chain couples TRBV7-8 to TRBJ2-5, with 11 bases that match TRBD2. The V and J ends lost 2 bases and 2 bases, in that order; junction bases with no gene match: 7. The CDR3 extends over 17 amino acids. From germline, CDR1 is SGHVS and CDR2 FQNEAQ.